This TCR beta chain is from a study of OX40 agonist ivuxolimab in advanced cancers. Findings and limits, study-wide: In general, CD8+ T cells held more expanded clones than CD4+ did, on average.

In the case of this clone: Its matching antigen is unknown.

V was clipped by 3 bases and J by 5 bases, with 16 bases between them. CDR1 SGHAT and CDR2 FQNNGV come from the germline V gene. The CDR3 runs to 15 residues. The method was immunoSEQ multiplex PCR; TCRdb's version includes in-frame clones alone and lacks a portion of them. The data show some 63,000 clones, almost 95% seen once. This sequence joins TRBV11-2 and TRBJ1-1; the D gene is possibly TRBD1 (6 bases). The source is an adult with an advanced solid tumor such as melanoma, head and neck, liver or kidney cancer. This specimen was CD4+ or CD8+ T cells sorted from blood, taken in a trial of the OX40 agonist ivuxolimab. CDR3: CASSLSGVRGTEAFF. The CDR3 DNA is TGTGCCAGCAGCTTGTCAGGGGTCCGAGGGACTGAAGCTTTCTTT.